Sequencing of this T cell receptor (beta chain) was carried out in a study of T cells in localized non-small cell lung cancer. Findings and limits, study-wide: Uninvolved adjacent lung had more T cell clonality than any other tissue, topping tumor. Elevated blood T cell density was associated with longer overall survival. Sequencing was restricted to one tumor region; therefore, heterogeneity remains possible.

The method was immunoSEQ multiplex PCR; TCRdb's version includes in-frame clones alone and lacks a portion of them. This table has roughly 25,000 clones, roughly four fifths appearing once. Concerning this clone: Its cognate antigen is unknown.

Germline CDR1 is SNHLY and CDR2 is FYNNEI. The CDR3 runs 15 residues. The ends lost 5 bases at V and 7 bases at J; junction bases unmatched: 10. The sample here was PBMCs, taken before any cancer treatment. This TCR came from a man aged 35 to 69 with stage II lung adenocarcinoma. The rearrangement uses TRBV2 and TRBJ1-4, with 7 positions matching TRBD1. The CDR3 region is CASSMDRNRGEKLFF. The CDR3 DNA reads as TGTGCCAGCAGTATGGACAGGAATCGGGGTGAAAAACTGTTTTTT. Full variable domain (rest looked up from reference TRBV2 and TRBJ1-4): EPEVTQTPSHQVTQMGQEVILRCVPISNHLYFYWYRQILGQKVEFLVSFYNNEISEKSEIFDDQFSVERPDGSNFTLKIRSTKLEDSAMYFCASSMDRNRGEKLFFGSGTQLSVL.